This T cell receptor (beta chain) was captured in a study of neoadjuvant anti-PD-1 for oral cavity cancer. Regarding time point: after neoadjuvant nivolumab, at surgical resection. Assay: immunoSEQ multiplex PCR; the TCRdb copy retains only in-frame clones and omits some. The sample lists roughly 7,800 clones; approximately 65% were seen once. The CDR3 length is 16 residues. Germline CDR1 reads SGDLS; CDR2 reads YYNGEE. V shed 5 bases and J shed 0 bases, with 16 bases lying between them. This rearrangement joins TRBV9 to TRBJ2-3; D might be TRBD2 (6 bases). This receptor was obtained from a person between 40 and 85 years old with oral cavity squamous cell carcinoma. The specimen was PBMCs, collected after nivolumab (anti-PD-1) treatment. CDR3 protein: CASSRSSGTSTDTQYF. The CDR3 DNA follows: TGTGCCAGCAGTCGTAGCTCTGGGACTAGCACAGATACGCAGTATTTT.